This T cell receptor beta chain was sequenced for a study of T-cell reconstitution after alpha-beta-depleted transplantation in children listed by TCRdb under 2016. General notes on the study: The study quantitatively tracked T-cell immune reconstitution after TCRalphabeta/CD19-depleted allogeneic hematopoietic cell transplantation in children using TCR repertoire profiling.

Study-level results and caveats: In some patients, the high TCRbeta diversity seen at day 60 was put down to recipient T cells and intrathymic progenitors that had survived conditioning. Over subsequent months, a decline in hyperexpanded clone frequencies was noted, and after one year, T-cell counts and TCRbeta diversity were mostly ascribed to newly produced T cells. Apparently early alphabetaT-cell count recovery about two months after transplant reportedly relied on only several hundred rapidly expanded clones derived from non-depleted graft cells.

Reading the label with the study, this specimen's treatment or condition is: allogeneic hematopoietic cell transplantation with graft depleted of TCRalphabeta T cells and CD19 B cells. TCRalphabeta/CD19-depleted allogeneic hematopoietic cell grafts were given to the transplant recipients, all of whom were children. Library preparation used PCR. The sequencer was an Illumina HiSeq 2500. To normalize quantification of the TCRbeta repertoire, the TCR libraries were built with molecular barcoding that relied on unique molecular identifiers. TCRdb passed the public sequencing reads through fastp at Q25 and MiXCR, retaining productive beta sequences. Rows with a matching CDR3 protein are joined into one entry that keeps the most common DNA and genes. The table for this sample lists under 850,000 distinct CDR3 sequences; approximately 14% of them were counted only once. Around 0.8% of the sample rests with the top ten.

Cut back by 3 bases and 1 base, the V and J ends lie 9 bases apart. The CDR3 sequence holds 14 residues, the cysteine and phenylalanine included. The kept DNA is CDR3 alone, 42 bases in frame from the first base. The CDR1 and CDR2 encoded by the germline V gene are ENHRY and SYGVKD. Many counts were recorded for this clonotype. Its binding antigen is unknown. One base away there is no much larger clone; base qualities are not given. The sample here was PBMCs, taken before TCRalphabeta/CD19-depleted stem cell transplant. The receptor was isolated from a girl aged 2 to 10 with congenital amegakaryocytic thrombocytopenia, due to receive a stem cell transplant. Recombination linked TRBV10-3 to TRBJ1-1, with TRBD1 as a weak D call on 6 bases. The nucleotides read TGTGCCATCAGTGAACTACAGGGGAACACTGAAGCTTTCTTT. Its protein product is CAISELQGNTEAFF.